This note documents a single T cell receptor beta chain sequence. The data derive from a study of cytomegalovirus exposure and HLA in healthy donors. Primers: 60 Vbeta forward and 13 Jbeta reverse. Assay: immunoSEQ multiplex PCR; the TCRdb copy retains only in-frame clones and omits some. This sample has about 50,000 clones, with roughly 76% found just once. The CDR3 covers 14 residues. Trimming pared 3 bases from V and 1 base from J, leaving 9 bases between. Germline assignment: CDR1 LNHNV and CDR2 YYDKDF (reference sequence). Sequenced input: PBMCs. The chain combines TRBV15 with TRBJ1-2; weak D call: TRBD1 (5 bases). This clonotype originated in a woman aged 40-49 years in good health and CMV-seropositive. The CDR3 is CATSRAGFNYGYTF. CDR3 in DNA: TGTGCCACCAGCAGGGCAGGGTTTAACTATGGCTACACCTTC.